The 27 T cell receptor beta chains given below trace back to one sample, sequenced in a study of T cells of healthy individuals. TCRdb reprocessed the 5' RACE reads via MiXCR and lists one record per CDR3 protein. The sample has about 63,000 distinct CDR3 sequences; roughly 15% are singletons. The receptor set was obtained from a human donor in good health.

This clonotype was observed many times. The chain links TRBV28 to TRBJ1-3, with 7 bases fitting TRBD1. The germline V gene encodes CDR1 MDHEN and CDR2 SYDVKM. CDR3 length: 15 residues. The V gene end was trimmed by 3 bases and the J gene end by 4 bases; junction bases not matched to a gene: 6. The CDR3 loop reads CASSLTGIGGNTIYF. The DNA for the CDR3 is TGTGCCAGCAGTTTGACAGGGATCGGAGGAAACACCATATATTTT.

A few counts support this clonotype. V and J are TRBV28 and TRBJ2-7; D uncertain. With 2 bases removed from V and 0 bases from J, the gap between germline ends came to 11 bases. The germline CDR1 and CDR2 sequences are MDHEN and SYDVKM. This CDR3 comprises 15 residues. The chain's CDR3 is CASSLRGRSSYEQYF. CDR3 nucleotide sequence: TGTGCCAGCAGTTTAAGAGGACGGAGCTCCTACGAGCAGTACTTC.

This clonotype was seen many times. The rearrangement uses TRBV29-1 and TRBJ2-7; perhaps TRBD1 as D (5 bases). The germline CDR1 and CDR2 sequences are SQVTM and ANQGSEA. The V end lost 6 bases, the J end lost 2 bases, and 14 bases lay between the germline ends. CDR3 length equals 13 residues. The CDR3 DNA follows: TGCAGCGTCCGCGACGACAGCACCTACGAGCAGTACTTC. This codes for CSVRDDSTYEQYF.

Ten or more counts support this clonotype. V gene TRBV7-2 combines with J gene TRBJ2-1, with a possible D match to TRBD2 (6 bases). Trimming stripped 4 bases from V and 2 bases from J, with 15 bases between. The CDR3 runs 16 residues. Germline assignment: CDR1 SGHTA and CDR2 FQGNSA. CDR3 nucleotides: TGTGCCAGCAGCTCCTCTAGCGTAATCCCCTACAATGAGCAGTTCTTC. Amino acids: CASSSSSVIPYNEQFF.

The table lists this clonotype with a few counts. CDR3 DNA: TGCAGTGCTAGAGATATGACTCCAAGTACCTACGAGCAGTACTTC. Its translation is CSARDMTPSTYEQYF. The chain employs TRBV20-1 and TRBJ2-7, with D uncertain. This CDR3 contains 15 residues. Trimming removed 0 bases at V and 2 bases at J, with 14 bases between. CDR1 is DFQATT, CDR2 SNEGSKA, per germline (reference sequence).

This clonotype was seen a few times. This CDR3 reads CAWSVTPSGGVHEQFF. CDR3 DNA: TGTGCCTGGAGTGTAACCCCTAGCGGGGGGGTCCATGAGCAGTTCTTC. This chain uses TRBV30 with TRBJ2-1, with 12 bases aligning to TRBD2. J was trimmed by 8 bases and V by 0 bases; bases with no gene match: 8. The CDR3 is 16 amino acids. Germline V gene lookup returns CDR1 GTSNPN and CDR2 SVGIG (reference sequence).

This clonotype has only a few counts. Here the CDR3 reads CASSQEDWREGFSTDTQYF. CDR3 bases: TGTGCCAGCAGCCAAGAAGATTGGCGGGAGGGCTTTTCCACAGATACGCAGTATTTT. The chain uses TRBV3-1 and TRBJ2-3, with 9 bases aligning to TRBD2. CDR3 length equals 19 residues. V lost 0 bases to trimming and J lost 2 bases; unmatched junction nucleotides: 12. From germline, CDR1 is LGHDT and CDR2 YNNKEL (reference sequence).

A few counts support this clonotype. The genes are TRBV7-6 and TRBJ2-5, with D possibly being TRBD1 (6 bases). CDR1 and CDR2 from the germline V gene are SGHVS and FNYEAQ. The CDR3 is made up of 12 amino acids. V shed 1 base and J shed 7 bases, with 7 bases lying between them. The CDR3: CASSLGGGTQYF. Here the CDR3 DNA reads TGTGCCAGCAGCTTAGGAGGGGGGACCCAGTACTTC.

CDR3 nucleotides: TGCGCCAGCAGCTTGGATGGCGGGGATCGTGGCTACACCTTC. Protein product: CASSLDGGDRGYTF. The chain carries TRBV5-1 and TRBJ1-2; no firm D call. The CDR3 consists of 14 residues. The V gene lost 0 bases and the J gene lost 7 bases, with 13 bases spanning the gap. CDR1 SGHRS and CDR2 YFSETQ come from the germline V gene.

The chain has TRBV9 and TRBJ2-3; 10 bases map to TRBD2. Germline-derived CDR1 and CDR2 are SGDLS and YYNGEE. This CDR3 spans 16 amino acids. V was clipped by 6 bases and J by 2 bases; unmatched bases: 9. CDR3 bases: TGTGCCAGCACGTTATCTAGCGGGAGTTCCACAGATACGCAGTATTTT. This translates into CASTLSSGSSTDTQYF.

This clonotype was counted many times. This chain joins TRBV14 and TRBJ2-7, with 7 bases lining up with TRBD1. Trimming removed 4 bases from V and 3 bases from J; junction bases left unmatched: 9. This CDR3 is 15 amino acids long. Per germline, CDR1 SGHDN and CDR2 FVKESK. Here the CDR3 DNA reads TGTGCCAGCAGCCCCCAGGGGGTAAACCTCTACGAGCAGTACTTC. Protein product: CASSPQGVNLYEQYF.

This chain joins TRBV2 and TRBJ2-1; 7 bases are a match to TRBD1. V gave up 1 base and J gave up 2 bases; unmatched junction bases: 2. Germline V lookup: CDR1 SNHLY, CDR2 FYNNEI. This CDR3 region has 15 residues. The chain's CDR3 is CASSEGGQTYNEQFF. The CDR3 coding sequence is TGTGCCAGCAGTGAAGGGGGACAGACCTACAATGAGCAGTTCTTC.

This clonotype was seen many times. The rearrangement joins TRBV19 to TRBJ2-7, with no clear D. Per germline, CDR1 LNHDA and CDR2 SQIVND (reference sequence). The CDR3 has 15 amino acids. The V and J ends lost 7 bases and 3 bases respectively, with 19 bases between them. The CDR3 sequence: CASNPRAGRNYEQYF. The CDR3 nucleotides are TGTGCCAGTAACCCCCGGGCAGGCCGGAACTACGAGCAGTACTTC.

In this sample, this clonotype turned up a few times. Given a much more abundant clone one base away, this may be a read error. This sequence joins TRBV30 and TRBJ2-4, with TRBD2 matching 7 bases. The CDR3 is 15 residues long. Germline V gives CDR1 GTSNPN, CDR2 SVGIG (reference sequence). In nucleotides, the CDR3 is TGTGCCTGGAGTGTTAAGCGGGGAGCCAAAAACATTCAGTGCTTC. Its protein product is CAWSVKRGAKNIQCF.

Ten or more counts support this clonotype. The chain couples TRBV13 to TRBJ2-5, with D possibly matching TRBD2 (6 bases). Germline loops: CDR1 PRHDT, CDR2 FYEKMQ (reference sequence). The CDR3 has 15 amino acids. Trimming pared 5 bases from V and 5 bases from J, leaving 18 bases between. The DNA for the CDR3 is TGTGCCAGCAGCCTCCTGACTAGGACGGATGAGACCCAGTACTTC. Translating it yields CASSLLTRTDETQYF.

The V and J genes are TRBV4-1 and TRBJ2-3; TRBD1 aligns across 7 bases. CDR3 length equals 15 residues. Germline V CDR1 and CDR2: MGHRA, YSYEKL. Trimming at V came to 6 bases and at J to 1 base, leaving 7 bases not matched to a gene. CDR3 bases: TGCGCCAGCAGTTCGAGTGACAGGGGCACAGATACGCAGTATTTT. Protein product: CASSSSDRGTDTQYF.

This clonotype was recorded many times. The rearrangement joins TRBV7-2 to TRBJ2-7; D is perhaps TRBD2 (6 bases). V was shortened by 4 bases and J by 4 bases, with 14 bases between the two germline ends. CDR1 and CDR2 (germline): SGHTA, FQGNSA. The CDR3 covers 14 residues. CDR3 nucleotide sequence: TGTGCCAGCAGCTCCCCAGTAGGAGGGTACGAGCAGTACTTC. Translated, it gives CASSSPVGGYEQYF. Full variable domain (missing parts from reference TRBV7-2 and TRBJ2-7): GAGVSQSPSNKVTEKGKDVELRCDPISGHTALYWYRQSLGQGLEFLIYFQGNSAPDKSGLPSDRFSAERTGGSVSTLTIQRTQQEDSAVYLCASSSPVGGYEQYFGPGTRLTVT.

This clonotype was detected ten times or more. The chain joins TRBV18 to TRBJ2-5; no reliable D call. The CDR3 is 15 amino acids. Per germline, CDR1 KGHSH and CDR2 LQKENI. Trimming stripped 1 base from V and 3 bases from J, with 12 bases between. The CDR3 nucleotides read TGTGCCAGCTCACCACTCGGGCAGGTGGAAGAGACCCAGTACTTC. Translation: CASSPLGQVEETQYF.

This clonotype was counted many times. The chain couples TRBV27 to TRBJ2-5; TRBD2 matches at 7 bases. Trimming removed 10 bases from V and 2 bases from J; junction bases left unmatched: 10. The CDR3 is 14 residues long. Germline V gene lookup returns CDR1 MNHEY and CDR2 SMNVEV (reference sequence). CDR3 DNA: TGTGCCACCAAATCGCAGGGACTACAAGAGACCCAGTACTTC. It specifies CATKSQGLQETQYF.

A note on this clonotype: A clone one base away is much larger, so this may be a read error. This chain uses TRBV4-1 with TRBJ2-1, with D uncertain. Trimming took off 4 bases at V and 2 bases at J, with 12 bases between the two ends. Germline V lookup: CDR1 MGHRA, CDR2 YSYEKL. The CDR3 has 15 residues. The CDR3 DNA sequence: TGCGCCAGCAGCCGCCTCTGGACCCCCTACAATGAGCAGTTCTTC. It encodes CASSRLWTPYNEQFF.

This clonotype appeared many times. The CDR3 is CASSYTANEQYF. Written as DNA, the CDR3 is TGTGCCAGCAGTTACACAGCGAACGAGCAGTACTTC. The genes are TRBV6-2 or TRBV6-3 and TRBJ2-7; D is unresolved. In germline, CDR1 is MNHEY, CDR2 SVGEGT. The V and J ends lost 2 bases and 5 bases respectively, with 7 bases between them. The CDR3 is made up of 12 amino acids.

The table lists this clonotype with many counts. V gene TRBV20-1 combines with J gene TRBJ2-7; a possible D gene is TRBD2 (6 bases). Germline V gene data show CDR1 as DFQATT and CDR2 as SNEGSKA (reference sequence). With 2 bases removed from V and 4 bases from J, the gap between germline ends came to 21 bases. The CDR3 loop spans 16 amino acids. The CDR3 protein is CSARFGGLGAIYEQYF. The CDR3 DNA sequence: TGCAGTGCTAGATTCGGGGGTCTCGGGGCAATTTACGAGCAGTACTTC.

Only a few counts were recorded for this clonotype. The chain joins TRBV9 to TRBJ2-1; 8 nucleotides line up with TRBD1. This CDR3 is built from 18 residues. In germline, CDR1 is SGDLS, CDR2 YYNGEE. The J segment lost 0 bases and the V segment lost 0 bases, leaving 8 bases of the junction unmatched. CDR3: CASSVGPGQGSSYNEQFF. In DNA form, the CDR3 reads TGTGCCAGCAGCGTAGGCCCCGGACAGGGAAGCTCCTACAATGAGCAGTTCTTC.

This clonotype was recorded at least ten times. The rearrangement links TRBV10-2 to TRBJ2-3; D remains ambiguous. Trimming cost V 3 bases and J 6 bases, with 7 bases left between them. The germline V gene has CDR1 WSHSY and CDR2 SAAADI. This CDR3 region has 12 residues. This chain's CDR3 is CASSDSRDTQYF. The CDR3 DNA is TGCGCCAGCAGTGATAGTCGGGATACGCAGTATTTT.

Comments on this clonotype: Just one base apart from a much larger clone, this may be a read error. It is likely a read error, because the conserved phenylalanine at the end of the CDR3 is missing. The chain has TRBV30 and TRBJ2-7; D ambiguous. V dropped 5 bases and J dropped 3 bases, with 14 bases sitting between them. The CDR3 runs 13 residues. Looked up from germline, CDR1 is GTSNPN and CDR2 is SVGIG (reference sequence). The CDR3 loop is CAWDGPPVYEQYY. The CDR3 DNA follows: TGTGCCTGGGATGGGCCGCCGGTCTACGAGCAGTACTAC.

The chain combines TRBV3-1 with TRBJ2-7, with D possibly being TRBD1 (6 bases). Germline V gives CDR1 LGHDT, CDR2 YNNKEL (reference sequence). The CDR3 is 15 residues long. V was pared by 6 bases and J by 6 bases, with 21 bases between. The CDR3 DNA reads TGTGCCAGCAGGAAATCTAGAAGGGACACTTCCGAGCAGTACTTC. Encoded protein: CASRKSRRDTSEQYF.

The V gene is TRBV20-1, the J gene TRBJ2-1; 9 nucleotides line up with TRBD2. CDR3 length: 13 residues. Germline assignment: CDR1 DFQATT and CDR2 SNEGSKA (reference sequence). The CDR3 bases are TGCAGCCTAGCGGGGCATTACTACAATGAGCAGTTCTTC. Translated, it gives CSLAGHYYNEQFF.